This T cell receptor beta chain was identified during a study of blood T cell repertoires in COVID-19. Germline CDR1 is MDHEN and CDR2 is SYDVKM. V was shortened by 8 bases and J by 10 bases, with 14 bases between the two germline ends. This CDR3 contains 11 residues. Assay used: immunoSEQ multiplex PCR; TCRdb lists only in-frame clones, some missing. The data show about 340,000 clones, around 82% seen once. The V and J genes are TRBV28 and TRBJ1-2; D is ambiguous. The sequenced sample was peripheral blood. This TCR was recovered from a young man with active or convalescent COVID-19. CDR3 residues: CASRTREHYTF. DNA for the CDR3: TGTGCCAGCCGGACTCGGGAGCACTACACCTTC.